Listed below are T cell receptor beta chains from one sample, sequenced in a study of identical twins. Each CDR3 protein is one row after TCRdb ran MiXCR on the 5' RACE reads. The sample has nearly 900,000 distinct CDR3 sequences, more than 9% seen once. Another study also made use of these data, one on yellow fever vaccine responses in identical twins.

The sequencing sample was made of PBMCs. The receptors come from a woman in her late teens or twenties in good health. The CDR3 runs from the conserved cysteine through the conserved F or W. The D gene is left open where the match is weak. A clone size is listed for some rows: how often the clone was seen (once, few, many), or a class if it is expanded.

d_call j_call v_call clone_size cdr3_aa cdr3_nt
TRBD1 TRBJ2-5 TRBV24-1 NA CATSDPPGTGEETQYF TGTGCCACCAGTGATCCTCCCGGGACAGGGGAAGAGACCCAGTACTTC
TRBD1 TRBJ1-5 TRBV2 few CASSGPGTGNNQPQHF TGTGCCAGCAGTGGCCCAGGGACAGGTAACAATCAGCCCCAGCATTTT
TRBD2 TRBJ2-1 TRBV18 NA CASATTSGSGNEQFF TGTGCCAGCGCGACGACTAGCGGGAGCGGCAATGAGCAGTTCTTC
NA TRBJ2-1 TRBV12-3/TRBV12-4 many CASSLGGPSYNEQFF TGTGCCAGCAGTTTAGGGGGGCCCTCCTACAATGAGCAGTTCTTC
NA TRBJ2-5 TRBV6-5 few CASSYSKGLGETQYF TGTGCCAGCAGTTACTCGAAGGGTCTTGGGGAGACCCAGTACTTC
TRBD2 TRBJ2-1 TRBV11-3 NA CASSSRLAGANEQFF TGTGCCAGCAGCTCCCGACTAGCGGGAGCCAATGAGCAGTTCTTC
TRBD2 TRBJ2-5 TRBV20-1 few CSAYPPSGQETQYF TGCAGTGCTTACCCTCCTAGCGGCCAAGAGACCCAGTACTTC
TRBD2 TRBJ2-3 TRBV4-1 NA CASSQQGTRGTDTQYF TGCGCCAGCAGCCAACAGGGGACTAGGGGCACAGATACGCAGTATTTT
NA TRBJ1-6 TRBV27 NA CASSFGQLGNSPLHF TGTGCCAGCAGTTTTGGGCAGCTTGGTAATTCACCCCTCCACTTT
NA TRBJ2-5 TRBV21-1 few CASWKDQDSIQETQYF TGTGCCAGCTGGAAAGATCAAGACAGCATCCAAGAGACCCAGTACTTC
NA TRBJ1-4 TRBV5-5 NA CASSLVSAEKLFF TGTGCCAGCAGCTTGGTTTCAGCAGAAAAACTGTTTTTT
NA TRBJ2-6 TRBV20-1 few CSARDLGTGANVLTF TGCAGTGCTAGAGATTTGGGGACTGGGGCCAACGTCCTGACTTTC
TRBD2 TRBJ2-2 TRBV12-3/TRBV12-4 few CASSLNIRGLAANTGELFF TGTGCCAGCAGTTTAAATATAAGGGGACTAGCGGCGAACACCGGGGAGCTGTTTTTT
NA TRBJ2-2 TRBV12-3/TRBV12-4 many CASSLIVQGRTGELFF TGTGCCAGCAGTTTGATAGTCCAGGGAAGGACCGGGGAGCTGTTTTTT
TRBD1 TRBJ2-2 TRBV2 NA CASKPGTATGELFF TGTGCCAGCAAACCCGGGACAGCTACCGGGGAGCTGTTTTTT
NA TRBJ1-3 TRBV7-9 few CASSLIHPSGNTIYF TGTGCCAGCAGCTTAATTCATCCCTCTGGAAACACCATATATTTT
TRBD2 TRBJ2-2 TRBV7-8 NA CASSPIEREGPFGELFF TGTGCCAGCAGCCCAATAGAGCGGGAGGGCCCTTTCGGGGAGCTGTTTTTT
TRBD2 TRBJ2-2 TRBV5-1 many CASGDYTNTGELFF TGCGCCAGCGGGGACTACACGAACACCGGGGAGCTGTTTTTT
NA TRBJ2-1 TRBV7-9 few CASSLSWQTSNNEQFF TGTGCCAGCAGCTTATCTTGGCAGACATCCAACAATGAGCAGTTCTTC
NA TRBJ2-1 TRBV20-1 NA CSARDLLAGRRGEQFF TGCAGTGCTAGAGATCTCCTCGCGGGGAGGAGGGGTGAGCAGTTCTTC
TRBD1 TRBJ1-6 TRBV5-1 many CASSLDRGLSPLHF TGCGCCAGCAGCTTGGACAGGGGGCTTTCACCCCTCCACTTT
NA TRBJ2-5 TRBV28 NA CASSSRQMQETQYF TGTGCCAGCAGTTCTAGACAGATGCAAGAGACCCAGTACTTC